This T cell receptor (beta chain) was sequenced during a study of STAT5B mutations in CD4+ large granular lymphocyte leukemia (dated by TCRdb to between 2020 and 2023). Background for the entire study: Among healthy controls, the CDR3 'QG' motif was associated with a particular HLA allele. Flow cytometry on FACSCanto II or FACSVerse confirmed that purified fractions exceeded 95% purity among lymphocytes. The TCRbeta repertoires of CD4+ T-cell large granular lymphocyte leukemia patients were compared with the TCRbeta repertoires of healthy blood donors. Overall study results and their limits: TRBV06-family usage was enriched among the top patient clones (8/27) compared with healthy controls (2/35). Compared with healthy CD4+ repertoires, CD4-sorted patient repertoires appeared more clonal, and this difference remained even after the putative leukemic clones were removed. Data were not HLA-matched; higher clonality in CD4+ versus CD8+ T-LGLL could reflect the relatively small sample size. Main leukemic clonotypes were private to each patient, although around 24% of the main leukemic clonotypes were found at low frequency in the non-leukemic repertoires of other patients.

Concerning this clone: Its antigen target is currently unknown. Within one base of it there is no much larger clone, and no base qualities were kept.

Healthy controls were 37 blood donors whose buffy coats came from the Finnish Red Cross blood service. All TCR-sequenced material derived from peripheral blood: patient blood samples and healthy donor buffy coats. Ficoll-Hypaque gradient centrifugation was used to isolate peripheral blood mononuclear cells. Magnetic purification was used to isolate CD4+ cells from the buffy coats of the healthy controls. Genomic DNA was extracted using the Gentra Puregene Cell and Tissue kit, and a Qubit 2.0 fluorometer was used to quantify it. Per the germline V gene, SNHLY is the CDR1 and FYNNEI is the CDR2. V sheds 6 bases and J sheds 2 bases, leaving 23 bases between their ends. Counted from cysteine to phenylalanine, this CDR3 has 17 amino acids. The only DNA kept is the CDR3, 51 bases in frame from the first base. TCRbeta rearrangements were sequenced from genomic DNA using the immunoSEQ assay at survey resolution. Per the original workflow: A lowest detectable productive clonotype frequency of 2.59 x 10-5 was observed in the TCR sequencing data. Only productive TCRbeta rearrangements, defined as complete and in-frame sequences, were included in the analyses. The clonality of each sample was calculated as Simpson clonality in the immunoSEQ Analyzer version 3.0. Clones were categorized by frequency as very rare, small, medium, large (1-20%) or hyperexpanded (>20%). Generation probabilities were estimated with OLGA 1.2.3, V-gene circos plots were made with VDJtools, specificities were looked up in VDJdb, and CDR3 motifs were identified with GLIPH. TCRdb obtained this table from immuneACCESS and retained in-frame rearrangements with V and J assigned. These tables miss some clones; where compared with another copy, unresolved V genes account for less than half of the shortfall, and the remainder is unexplained. The V and J calls and clone size were taken over from that table, and D and trimming were inferred from the DNA. This sample lists 20,000 to 25,000 clones; 79% were detected once. Jointly, the top ten make up more than 0.4% of the sample.

The clonotype originates from a human donor in good health. What was sequenced was CD4+ T cells from blood buffy coats. The sequence is built from TRBV2 and TRBJ2-7; too little of a D gene remains to name it. CDR3 protein: CASRPPSGVAGTYEQYF. The base sequence is TGTGCCAGCAGACCACCCTCCGGTGTAGCCGGTACCTACGAGCAGTACTTC.